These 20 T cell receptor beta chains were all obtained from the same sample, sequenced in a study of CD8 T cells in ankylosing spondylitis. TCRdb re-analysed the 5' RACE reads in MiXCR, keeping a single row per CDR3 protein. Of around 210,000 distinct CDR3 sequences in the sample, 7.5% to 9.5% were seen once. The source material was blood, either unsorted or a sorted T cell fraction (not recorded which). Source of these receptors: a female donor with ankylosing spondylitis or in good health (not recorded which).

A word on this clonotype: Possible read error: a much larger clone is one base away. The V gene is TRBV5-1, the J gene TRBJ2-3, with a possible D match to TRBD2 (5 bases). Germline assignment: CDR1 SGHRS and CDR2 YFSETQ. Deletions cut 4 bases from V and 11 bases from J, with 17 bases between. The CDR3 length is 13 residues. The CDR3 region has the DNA TGCGCCAGCAGCCCTGGACCCTCGGGGATGCAGTATTTT. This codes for CASSPGPSGMQYF.

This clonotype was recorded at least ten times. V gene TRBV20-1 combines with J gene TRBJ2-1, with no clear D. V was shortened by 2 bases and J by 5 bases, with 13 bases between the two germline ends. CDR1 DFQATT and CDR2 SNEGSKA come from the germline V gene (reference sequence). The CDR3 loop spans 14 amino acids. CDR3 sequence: CSARLAETNNEQFF. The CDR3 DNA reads TGCAGTGCTAGATTGGCGGAGACAAACAATGAGCAGTTCTTC.

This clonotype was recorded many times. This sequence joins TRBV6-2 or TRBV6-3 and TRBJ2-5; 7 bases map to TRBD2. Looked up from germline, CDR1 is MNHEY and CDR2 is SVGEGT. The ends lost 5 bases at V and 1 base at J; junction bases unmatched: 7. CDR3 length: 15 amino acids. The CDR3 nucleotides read TGTGCCAGCAGTCGGCTAGCGGATTTCCAAGAGACCCAGTACTTC. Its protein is CASSRLADFQETQYF.

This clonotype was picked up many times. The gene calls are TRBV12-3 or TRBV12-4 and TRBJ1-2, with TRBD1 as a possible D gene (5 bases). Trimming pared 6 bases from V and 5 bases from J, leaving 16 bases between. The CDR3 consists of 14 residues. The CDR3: CASSLGPTEYGYTF. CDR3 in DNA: TGTGCCAGCAGCCTGGGACCAACGGAGTATGGCTACACCTTC.

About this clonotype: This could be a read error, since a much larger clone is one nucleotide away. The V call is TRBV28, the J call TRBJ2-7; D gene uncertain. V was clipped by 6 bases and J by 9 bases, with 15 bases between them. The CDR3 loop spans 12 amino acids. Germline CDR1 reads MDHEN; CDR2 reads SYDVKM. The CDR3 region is CASSFLGNAQYF. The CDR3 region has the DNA TGTGCCAGCAGCTTCTTAGGGAACGCGCAGTACTTC.

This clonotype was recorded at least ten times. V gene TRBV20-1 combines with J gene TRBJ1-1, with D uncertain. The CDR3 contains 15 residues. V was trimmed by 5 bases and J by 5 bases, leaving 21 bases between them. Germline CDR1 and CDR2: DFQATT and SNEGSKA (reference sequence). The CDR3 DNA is TGCAGTGCTTTTTCCCCCTTTGAGGTAGAGACTGAAGCTTTCTTT. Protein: CSAFSPFEVETEAFF.

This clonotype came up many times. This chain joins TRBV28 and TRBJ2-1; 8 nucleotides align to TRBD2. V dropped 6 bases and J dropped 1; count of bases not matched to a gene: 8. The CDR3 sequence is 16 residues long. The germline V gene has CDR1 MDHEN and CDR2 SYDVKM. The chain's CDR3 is CASSSAGARSYNEQFF. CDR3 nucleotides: TGTGCCAGCAGCTCAGCGGGAGCCCGTTCCTACAATGAGCAGTTCTTC.

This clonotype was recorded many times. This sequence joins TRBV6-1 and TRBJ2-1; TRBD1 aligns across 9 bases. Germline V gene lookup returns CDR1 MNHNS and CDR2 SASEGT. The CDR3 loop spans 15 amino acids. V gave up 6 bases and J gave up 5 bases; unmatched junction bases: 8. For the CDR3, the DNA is TGTGCCAGCAGGGACCGACAGGGGGTCAACAATGAGCAGTTCTTC. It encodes CASRDRQGVNNEQFF.

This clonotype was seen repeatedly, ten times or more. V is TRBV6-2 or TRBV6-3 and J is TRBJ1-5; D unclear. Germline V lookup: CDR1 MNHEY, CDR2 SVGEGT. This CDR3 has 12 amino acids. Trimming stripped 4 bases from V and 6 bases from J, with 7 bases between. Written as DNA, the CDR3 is TGTGCCAGCAGTTCTTTGGTTCAGCCCCAGCATTTT. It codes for CASSSLVQPQHF.

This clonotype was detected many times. The CDR3 loop is CAVWESETEAFF. The DNA of the CDR3 is TGTGCCGTCTGGGAGAGTGAGACTGAAGCTTTCTTT. The chain carries TRBV28 and TRBJ1-1; D unresolved. V was cut by 11 bases and J by 5 bases, with 15 bases left in between. The CDR3 runs 12 residues. CDR1 is MDHEN and CDR2 is SYDVKM in the germline V gene. Complete variable domain (other parts from reference TRBV28 and TRBJ1-1): DVKVTQSSRYLVKRTGEKVFLECVQDMDHENMFWYRQDPGLGLRLIYFSYDVKMKEKGDIPEGYSVSREKKERFSLILESASTNQTSMYLCAVWESETEAFFGQGTRLTVV.

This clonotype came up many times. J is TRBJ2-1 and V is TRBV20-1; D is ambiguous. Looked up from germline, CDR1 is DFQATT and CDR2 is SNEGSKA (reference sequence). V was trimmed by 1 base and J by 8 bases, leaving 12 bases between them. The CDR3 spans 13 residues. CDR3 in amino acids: CSARGARMDEQFF. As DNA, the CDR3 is TGCAGTGCTAGAGGGGCTCGGATGGATGAGCAGTTCTTC.

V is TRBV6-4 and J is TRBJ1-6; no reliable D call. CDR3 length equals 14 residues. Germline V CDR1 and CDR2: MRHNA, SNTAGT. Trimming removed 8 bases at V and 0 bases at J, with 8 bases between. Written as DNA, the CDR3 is TGTGCCAGCCGACGGGCCTCCTATAATTCACCCCTCCACTTT. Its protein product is CASRRASYNSPLHF.

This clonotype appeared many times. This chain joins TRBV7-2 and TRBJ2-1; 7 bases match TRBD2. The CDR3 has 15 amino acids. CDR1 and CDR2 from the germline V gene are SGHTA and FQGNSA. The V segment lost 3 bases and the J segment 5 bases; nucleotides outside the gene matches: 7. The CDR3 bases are TGTGCCAGCAGCTTCGTGGGAGGGCCTAACAATGAGCAGTTCTTC. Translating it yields CASSFVGGPNNEQFF.

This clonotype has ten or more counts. The DNA for the CDR3 is TGTGCCAGCAGCTTGATGGCCGGAGGTACGCAGTATTTT. It is translated as CASSLMAGGTQYF. The chain is built from TRBV5-6 and TRBJ2-3; D is possibly TRBD2 (5 bases). The CDR3 has 13 amino acids. V lost 1 base and J 8 bases, leaving 11 bases between the germline ends. Per germline, CDR1 SGHDT and CDR2 YYEEEE.

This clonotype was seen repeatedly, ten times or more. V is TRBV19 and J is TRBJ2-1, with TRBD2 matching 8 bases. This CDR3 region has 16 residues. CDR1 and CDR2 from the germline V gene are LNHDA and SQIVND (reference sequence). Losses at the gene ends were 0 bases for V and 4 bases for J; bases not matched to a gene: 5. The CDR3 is CASSIDGSGVYNEQFF. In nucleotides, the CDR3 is TGTGCCAGTAGTATAGATGGTAGCGGGGTATACAATGAGCAGTTCTTC. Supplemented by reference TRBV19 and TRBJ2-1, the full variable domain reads DGGITQSPKYLFRKEGQNVTLSCEQNLNHDAMYWYRQDPGQGLRLIYYSQIVNDFQKGDIAEGYSVSREKKESFPLTVTSAQKNPTAFYLCASSIDGSGVYNEQFFGPGTRLTVL.

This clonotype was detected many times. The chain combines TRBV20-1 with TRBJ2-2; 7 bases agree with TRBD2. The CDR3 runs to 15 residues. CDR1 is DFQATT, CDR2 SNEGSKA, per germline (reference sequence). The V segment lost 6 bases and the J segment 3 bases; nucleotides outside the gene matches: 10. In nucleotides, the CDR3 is TGCAGTGCGGCGGGAGCTACCGTGGACACCGGGGAGCTGTTTTTT. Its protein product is CSAAGATVDTGELFF.

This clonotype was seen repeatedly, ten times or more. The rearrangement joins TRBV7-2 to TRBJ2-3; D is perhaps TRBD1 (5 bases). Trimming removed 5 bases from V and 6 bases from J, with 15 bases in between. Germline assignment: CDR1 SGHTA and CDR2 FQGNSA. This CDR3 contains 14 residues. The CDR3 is CASSQGVPGDTQYF. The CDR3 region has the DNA TGTGCCAGCAGCCAGGGTGTGCCCGGGGATACGCAGTATTTT.

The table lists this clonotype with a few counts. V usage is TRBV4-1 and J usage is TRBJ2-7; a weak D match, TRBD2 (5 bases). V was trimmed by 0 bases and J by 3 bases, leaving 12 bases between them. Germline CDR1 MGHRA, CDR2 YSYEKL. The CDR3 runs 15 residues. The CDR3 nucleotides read TGCGCCAGCAGCCAAGAAGGGAGCGGCAACTACGAGCAGTACTTC. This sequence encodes CASSQEGSGNYEQYF.

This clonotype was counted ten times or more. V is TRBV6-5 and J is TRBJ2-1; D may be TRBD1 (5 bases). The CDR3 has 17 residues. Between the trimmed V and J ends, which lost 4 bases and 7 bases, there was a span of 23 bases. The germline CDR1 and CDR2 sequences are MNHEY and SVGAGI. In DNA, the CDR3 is TGTGCCAGCAGTTTCGGTCGCCGCTGGGGCCAAGGGAATGAGCAGTTCTTC. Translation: CASSFGRRWGQGNEQFF.

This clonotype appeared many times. The CDR3 protein is CASRKGGYGNPYNEQFF. The CDR3 DNA reads TGTGCCAGCAGGAAGGGGGGTTACGGGAACCCCTACAATGAGCAGTTCTTC. The chain is built from TRBV12-3 or TRBV12-4 and TRBJ2-1; D tentatively fits TRBD1 or TRBD2 (6 bases each). The CDR3 has 17 residues. The V end was cut by 6 bases, the J end by 2 bases, with 20 bases between.